The rows below give T cell receptor beta chains drawn from one sample of a study of vaccination and CD4 T cells after COVID-19. From the PCR reads, TCRdb called clonotypes with MiXCR, one entry per CDR3 protein. The table lists 9,500 to 15,000 distinct CDR3 sequences, 40% to 60% of them singletons, with roughly 15% in the top ten. Their antigens are not known. Material: CD4+ T cells from blood, cultured in vitro. These receptors originate from a human donor who had recovered from COVID-19. Both conserved end residues are part of each CDR3. Fields, in order: D gene, V gene, J gene, clone size, CDR3 DNA, CDR3 protein. The D gene is left open where the match is weak. Expanded clones are given a class, and other clones once, few, many or no size at all.

>TRBD1|TRBV6-1|TRBJ2-3|few
TGTGCCAGCATGGGGACAGGTTGGGGCCCCACAGATACGCAGTATTTT
CASMGTGWGPTDTQYF
>.|TRBV25-1|TRBJ2-7|.
TGTGCCAGCAGTGGGGGAACAGCCTACGAGCAGTACTTC
CASSGGTAYEQYF
>TRBD1|TRBV7-2|TRBJ2-2|.
TGTGCCAGCAGCGGATGGGACAGGGTGACCGGGGAGCTGTTTTTT
CASSGWDRVTGELFF
>.|TRBV11-2|TRBJ2-7|.
TGTGCCAGCAGCTTAGATGACGGATTATACGAGCAGTACTTC
CASSLDDGLYEQYF
>TRBD1|TRBV2|TRBJ1-2|.
TGTGCCAGCAGTGAAGCGGGACAGCCCTATGGCTACACCTTC
CASSEAGQPYGYTF
>TRBD1|TRBV9|TRBJ2-7|.
TGTGCGCGTAAACGGGACAGGGGATGCGAGCAGTACTTC
CARKRDRGCEQYF
>TRBD1|TRBV7-9|TRBJ2-6|.
TGTGCCAGCAGCAAGGACAGGGGGCGCCCTGGGGCCAACGTCCTGACTTTC
CASSKDRGRPGANVLTF
>TRBD1|TRBV25-1|TRBJ2-5|.
TGTGCCAGCAGTCGAGCAGGGGGAGAGACCCAGTACTTC
CASSRAGGETQYF
>.|TRBV20-1|TRBJ2-2|few
TGCAGTGCTAGAGTCCCAGGGAACACCGGGGAGCTGTTTTTT
CSARVPGNTGELFF
>TRBD1|TRBV20-1|TRBJ2-4|.
TGCAGTGCTCACGTTCCGGGACAGGAAAACATTCAGTACTTC
CSAHVPGQENIQYF
>TRBD1|TRBV2|TRBJ1-1|.
TGTGCCAGCAGGAGACAGGGTACAGCTTTCTTT
CASRRQGTAFF
>TRBD1|TRBV12-3/TRBV12-4|TRBJ1-2|.
TGTGCCAGCAGTTTAGGGGACAGGGGTGGGTATGGCTACACCTTC
CASSLGDRGGYGYTF
>TRBD1|TRBV7-2|TRBJ2-2|few
TGTGCCAGCAGAACACGACAGGGCACCGGGGAGCTGTTTTTT
CASRTRQGTGELFF
>.|TRBV7-6|TRBJ2-6|few
TGTGCCAGCAGCTCTCCTGGAGGGGCCAACGTCCTGACTTTC
CASSSPGGANVLTF
>.|TRBV7-3|TRBJ2-3|.
TGTGCCAGCAGCACGTCCACGGGTTGGGAGTATTTT
CASSTSTGWEYF
>.|TRBV6-2/TRBV6-3|TRBJ1-1|.
TGTGCCAGCAGTCTCCGCGCGAACACTGAAGCTTTCTTT
CASSLRANTEAFF
>TRBD2|TRBV15|TRBJ2-1|.
TGTGCCACCAGCAGGGGGGGGGGAGCCTACAATGAGCAGTTCTTC
CATSRGGGAYNEQFF
>.|TRBV11-2|TRBJ1-3|.
TGTGCCAGCAGCCCCGCAGGCGGGGTAGAGGCAAACACCATATATTTT
CASSPAGGVEANTIYF
>.|TRBV6-2/TRBV6-3|TRBJ1-5|.
TGTGCCAGCAGTTACTCAACAGGGAGGGGATGGCCCCAGCATTTT
CASSYSTGRGWPQHF
>.|TRBV30|TRBJ1-1|.
TGTGCCTGGAGTGACAGACACCTTGAAGCTTTCTTT
CAWSDRHLEAFF